The rows below give T cell receptor beta chains drawn from one sample of a study of human T cells and chemical hapten exposure. In TCRdb, the RACE reads were re-called with MiXCR into one record per CDR3 protein. The data show around 99,000 distinct CDR3 sequences, with roughly an eighth seen just once and approximately 2.1% held by the top ten. The specimen comprised whole blood, sampled in connection with sensitization to the hapten diphenylcyclopropenone (DPC). All receptors come from a woman between 40 and 55 years old with alopecia areata. Some clones in this sample may be carry-over from other donors' samples. CDR3s include the opening cysteine and the closing phenylalanine or tryptophan. A D gene is named only where the DNA matches it firmly. Rows may omit the clone size; those that give it use once, few, many or a size class.

clone_size	v_call	j_call	d_call	cdr3_nt	cdr3_aa
few	TRBV7-2	TRBJ1-2	.	TGTGCCAGCAGCTTAAATGCGGGGGTCTATGGCTACACCTTC	CASSLNAGVYGYTF
.	TRBV6-2/TRBV6-3	TRBJ2-1	TRBD2	TGTGCCAGCAGTTACGGGCGGGAGATGAATGAGCAGTTCTTC	CASSYGREMNEQFF
many	TRBV27	TRBJ2-7	.	TGTGCCAGTATCGTGGAGTGCGAGCAGTACTTC	CASIVECEQYF
many	TRBV6-5	TRBJ2-3	.	TGTGCCAGCAGATCCCGTCCCAATCGTGCTAGCACAGATACGCAGTATTTT	CASRSRPNRASTDTQYF
many	TRBV28	TRBJ2-7	.	TGTGCCAGCAGCTTGGCTAGCGAGCAGTACTTC	CASSLASEQYF
many	TRBV27	TRBJ2-3	TRBD1	TGTGCCAGCAGTAGGAAGCCTACAGGGGAAGATACGCAGTATTTT	CASSRKPTGEDTQYF
.	TRBV28	TRBJ2-1	TRBD2	TGTGCCAGCAGAACGGAGGCTAGCGGCAGCTCCTACAATGAGCAGTTCTTC	CASRTEASGSSYNEQFF
many	TRBV6-1	TRBJ1-5	.	TGTGCCAGCAGTGAAGGGGTTGTCAATCAGCCCCAGCATTTT	CASSEGVVNQPQHF
.	TRBV6-5	TRBJ2-7	.	TGTGCCAGCAGCGCGGGGGGGGACAGGGGTAACGAGCAGTACTTC	CASSAGGDRGNEQYF
many	TRBV7-2	TRBJ2-1	TRBD2	TGTGCCAGCAGCTTCACTAGCGGGCCTTACAATGAGCAGTTCTTC	CASSFTSGPYNEQFF
.	TRBV7-3	TRBJ2-1	.	TGTGCCAGCAGCTTAACGAGCGGTGGGGGGCAGTTCTTC	CASSLTSGGGQFF
few	TRBV9	TRBJ2-7	TRBD2	TGTGCCAGCAGCGTAGGTCTAGCGGCCTACGAGCAGTACTTC	CASSVGLAAYEQYF
.	TRBV6-2/TRBV6-3	TRBJ2-5	TRBD1	TGTGCCAGCAGTTCCCTTCCGGGACAGGGGGGAGAGACCCAGTACTTC	CASSSLPGQGGETQYF
few	TRBV10-3	TRBJ1-1	.	TGTGCCATCAGTGGAGGGACACCCAACACTGAAGCTTTCTTT	CAISGGTPNTEAFF
many	TRBV20-1	TRBJ2-7	.	TGCAGTGCTAGAAACCCTCATGAGGGGCTCTACGAGCAGTACTTC	CSARNPHEGLYEQYF
many	TRBV18	TRBJ2-1	TRBD2	TGTGCCAGCTCACCCATGATACTAAGTGGACTAGCTAAAAGGGACAATGAGCAGTTCTTC	CASSPMILSGLAKRDNEQFF
.	TRBV20-1	TRBJ2-4	TRBD2	TGCAGTGCAATAAGCGGGAGGGCCACGAACATTCAGTACTTC	CSAISGRATNIQYF
.	TRBV28	TRBJ2-2	.	TGTGCCAGCAGTCAATTCGGGGCCGGGGAGCTGTTTTTT	CASSQFGAGELFF
.	TRBV28	TRBJ2-5	TRBD1	TGTGCCAGCAGTTTCCCTACAGGGGGCGTGGAGACCCAGTACTTC	CASSFPTGGVETQYF
.	TRBV6-5	TRBJ2-7	TRBD2	TGTGCCAGCACTAAAGCCGGGACTAGCGGGAGCTACGAGCAGTACTTC	CASTKAGTSGSYEQYF
many	TRBV11-2	TRBJ1-2	TRBD1	TGTGCCAGCAGCTATCGGACAGGGGCTCGTGGCTACACCTTC	CASSYRTGARGYTF
.	TRBV6-6	TRBJ2-3	TRBD1	TGTGCCAGCAGTACAAGGACAGGCTCCCCTGTAGATACGCAGTATTTT	CASSTRTGSPVDTQYF
many	TRBV6-6	TRBJ2-1	.	TGTGCCAGCAGTTATCAGACTAGTTACAATGAGCAGTTCTTC	CASSYQTSYNEQFF
few	TRBV7-9	TRBJ2-7	.	TGTGCCAGCAGCTTAGGAGGTGGCAGCTCCTACGAGCAGTACTTC	CASSLGGGSSYEQYF
many	TRBV20-1	TRBJ2-2	TRBD2	TGCAGTGTACCCCACCCGACTAGCGCGGGAACGAACACCGGGGAGCTGTTTTTT	CSVPHPTSAGTNTGELFF
many	TRBV7-8	TRBJ2-4	.	TGTGCCAGCAGCGCCGACACAGGGAGAAACATTCAGTACTTC	CASSADTGRNIQYF
few	TRBV29-1	TRBJ2-1	TRBD2	TGCAGCGTTGACGCGGGGGAACTTTACAATGAGCAGTTCTTC	CSVDAGELYNEQFF
many	TRBV3-1	TRBJ2-3	.	TGTGCCAGCAGCCAAGAGGACCTAGACGGGACAAGCACAGATACGCAGTATTTT	CASSQEDLDGTSTDTQYF
many	TRBV20-1	TRBJ1-4	TRBD1	TGCAGTGCTCGGACAGGGAGACAAGAAAAACTGTTTTTT	CSARTGRQEKLFF
.	TRBV2	TRBJ1-2	.	TGTGCCAGCTCTGCGACAGGTCCCTATGGCTACACCTTC	CASSATGPYGYTF
many	TRBV4-1	TRBJ2-7	.	TGCGCCAGCAGCCAAGATAGGAGGCCATCGGCGTACGAGCAGTACTTC	CASSQDRRPSAYEQYF
.	TRBV4-3	TRBJ2-1	.	TGCGCCAGCAGCCGTATCACCGGACATGAGCAGTTCTTC	CASSRITGHEQFF
.	TRBV4-3	TRBJ2-1	.	TGCGCCAGCAGCCAAGTCTTGGAGAACTACAATGAGCAGTTCTTC	CASSQVLENYNEQFF